Sequencing of this T cell receptor beta chain was carried out in a study of vaccination and CD4 T cells after COVID-19. Treatment of the sample: roughly 11-day PBMC culture with coronavirus spike peptide pools or control peptides (ViraFEST assay). The Oncomine TCR Beta short-read assay sequenced DNA from cultured CD4+ T cells. Each CDR3 protein gets one entry after TCRdb re-called the PCR reads with MiXCR. The sample has 15,000 to 20,000 distinct CDR3 sequences; approximately 46% are singletons. V lost 5 bases and J 4 bases, leaving 11 bases between the germline ends. Germline V gene data show CDR1 as SGHTA and CDR2 as FQGNSA. The CDR3 extends over 13 amino acids. In the case of this clonotype: Its antigen is undetermined.

The chain has TRBV7-2 and TRBJ1-2; D gene unclear. The sequenced sample was CD4+ T cells from blood, cultured in vitro. The source is a human donor who had recovered from COVID-19. Here the CDR3 reads CASSPPWGYGYTF. CDR3 nucleotide sequence: TGTGCCAGCAGCCCCCCGTGGGGCTATGGCTACACCTTC.